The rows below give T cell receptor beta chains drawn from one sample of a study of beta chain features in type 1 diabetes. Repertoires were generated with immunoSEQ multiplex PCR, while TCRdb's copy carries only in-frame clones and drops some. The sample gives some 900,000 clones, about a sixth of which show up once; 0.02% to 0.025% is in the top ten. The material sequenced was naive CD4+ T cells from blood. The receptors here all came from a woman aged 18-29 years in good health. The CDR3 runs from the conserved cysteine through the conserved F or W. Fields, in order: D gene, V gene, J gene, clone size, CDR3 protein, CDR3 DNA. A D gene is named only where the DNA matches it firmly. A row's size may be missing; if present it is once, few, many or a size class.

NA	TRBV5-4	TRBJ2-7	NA	CASSLVPLGDEQYF	TGTGCCAGCAGCTTGGTGCCCTTGGGTGACGAGCAGTACTTC
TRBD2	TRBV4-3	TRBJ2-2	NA	CASSRGTSGSHLNTGELFF	TGCGCCAGCAGCCGGGGGACTAGCGGGAGCCATTTAAACACCGGGGAGCTGTTTTTT
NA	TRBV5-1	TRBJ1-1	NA	CASSLVVGETEAFF	TGCGCCAGCAGCTTGGTGGTGGGGGAAACTGAAGCTTTCTTT
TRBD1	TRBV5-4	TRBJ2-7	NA	CASSLVQGDYEQYF	TGTGCCAGCAGCTTGGTACAGGGGGACTACGAGCAGTACTTC
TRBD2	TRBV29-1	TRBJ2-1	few	CSGRTSGSSYNEQFF	TGCAGCGGGAGGACTAGCGGGAGCTCCTACAATGAGCAGTTCTTC
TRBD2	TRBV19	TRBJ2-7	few	CASSIRAGGTGSYEQYF	TGTGCCAGTAGTATCCGGGCGGGAGGCACCGGATCCTACGAGCAGTACTTC
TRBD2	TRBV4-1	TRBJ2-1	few	CASSQVGGRGNEQFF	TGCGCCAGCAGCCAAGTTGGCGGGAGGGGTAATGAGCAGTTCTTC
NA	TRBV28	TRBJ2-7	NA	CASSFTYWTLTYEQYF	TGTGCCAGCAGTTTCACTTACTGGACGCTAACCTACGAGCAGTACTTC
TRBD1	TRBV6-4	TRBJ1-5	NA	CASSHQDRGLQPQHF	TGTGCCAGCAGTCACCAGGACAGGGGGCTACAGCCCCAGCATTTT
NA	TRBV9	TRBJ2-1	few	CASSVRSASYNEQFF	TGTGCCAGCAGCGTCCGGTCGGCCAGCTACAATGAGCAGTTCTTC
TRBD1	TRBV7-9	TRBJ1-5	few	CASSPGTGHNQPQHF	TGTGCCAGCAGCCCCGGGACAGGGCACAATCAGCCCCAGCATTTT
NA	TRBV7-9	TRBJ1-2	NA	CASSLVGENGGYTF	TGTGCCAGCAGCTTAGTTGGGGAGAATGGTGGCTACACCTTC
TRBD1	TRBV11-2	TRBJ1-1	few	CASRPNRGGNTEAFF	TGTGCCAGCAGACCCAACAGGGGTGGAAACACTGAAGCTTTCTTT
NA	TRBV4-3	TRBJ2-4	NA	CASSPKTGGIQYF	TGCGCCAGCAGCCCGAAGACAGGTGGGATTCAGTACTTC
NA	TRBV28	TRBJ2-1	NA	CASMGQGAQYNEQFF	TGTGCCAGCATGGGTCAAGGGGCTCAGTACAATGAGCAGTTCTTC
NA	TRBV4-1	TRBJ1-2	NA	CASSQPLAPGSLTF	TGCGCCAGCAGCCAGCCCCTCGCCCCCGGGTCTTTGACCTTC
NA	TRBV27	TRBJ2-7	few	CASSLANSYEQYF	TGTGCCAGCAGTTTGGCAAACTCCTACGAGCAGTACTTC
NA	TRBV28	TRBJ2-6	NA	CASSLFPGGSSGANVLTF	TGTGCCAGCAGTTTATTCCCGGGCGGAAGCTCTGGGGCCAACGTCCTGACTTTC
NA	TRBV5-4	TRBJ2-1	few	CASSLEYWTAGNEQFF	TGTGCCAGCAGCTTGGAGTACTGGACCGCGGGCAATGAGCAGTTCTTC
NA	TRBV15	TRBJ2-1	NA	CATSRVKGWGHNEQFF	TGTGCCACCAGCAGAGTTAAAGGGTGGGGACACAATGAGCAGTTCTTC
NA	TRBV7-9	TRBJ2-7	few	CASRATGISYEQYF	TGTGCCAGCAGGGCTACCGGGATCTCCTACGAGCAGTACTTC
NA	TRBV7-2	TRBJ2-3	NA	CASSLIGGTSTDTQYF	TGTGCCAGCAGCTTGATAGGTGGGACAAGCACAGATACGCAGTATTTT
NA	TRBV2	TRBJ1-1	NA	CASVPNTEAFF	TGTGCCAGCGTACCAAACACTGAAGCTTTCTTT
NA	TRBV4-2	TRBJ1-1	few	CASSQGHGGGTEAFF	TGTGCCAGCAGCCAAGGACACGGTGGGGGCACTGAAGCTTTCTTT
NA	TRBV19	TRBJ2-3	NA	CASSIPRGRGDTDTQYF	TGTGCCAGTAGTATACCCCGGGGCAGGGGAGACACAGATACGCAGTATTTT
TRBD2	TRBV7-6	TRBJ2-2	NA	CASSLTSETGELFF	TGTGCCAGCAGCTTAACTAGCGAGACCGGGGAGCTGTTTTTT
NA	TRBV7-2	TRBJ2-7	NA	CASSQDKASWYEQYF	TGTGCCAGCAGCCAAGATAAGGCGTCCTGGTACGAGCAGTACTTC
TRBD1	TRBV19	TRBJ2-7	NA	CASSTGQVNGQYF	TGTGCCAGTAGTACGGGACAGGTTAACGGGCAGTACTTC
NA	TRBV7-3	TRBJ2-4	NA	CASSSRGSEVDIQYF	TGTGCCAGCAGCTCCCGGGGGTCCGAAGTGGACATTCAGTACTTC
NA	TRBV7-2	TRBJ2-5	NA	CASSLGSYQETQYF	TGTGCCAGCAGCTTAGGTTCGTACCAAGAGACCCAGTACTTC
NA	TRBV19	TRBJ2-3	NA	CASSSNNPSQRPTDTQYF	TGTGCCAGTAGTTCGAATAACCCCTCACAGAGACCCACAGATACGCAGTATTTT
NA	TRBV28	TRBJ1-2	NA	CASSTDVTSYGYTF	TGTGCCAGCAGTACGGATGTCACCTCGTATGGCTACACCTTC
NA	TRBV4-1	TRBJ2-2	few	CASSPDTLRTGELFF	TGCGCCAGCAGCCCTGACACCCTAAGGACCGGGGAGCTGTTTTTT
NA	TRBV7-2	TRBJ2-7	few	CASSRGVGDSTYEQYF	TGTGCCAGCAGCCGTGGGGTGGGGGACTCTACCTACGAGCAGTACTTC
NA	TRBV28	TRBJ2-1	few	CASTQGQGSNEQFF	TGTGCCAGCACCCAAGGTCAGGGAAGCAATGAGCAGTTCTTC
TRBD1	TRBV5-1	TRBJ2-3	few	CASSLERGRDTQYF	TGCGCCAGCAGCTTGGAAAGGGGGCGAGATACGCAGTATTTT
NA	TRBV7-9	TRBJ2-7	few	CASSGRGPSYEQYF	TGTGCCAGCAGCGGCCGAGGCCCATCCTACGAGCAGTACTTC
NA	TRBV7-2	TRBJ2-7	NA	CASSGDSPYEQYF	TGTGCCAGCAGCGGTGACTCCCCTTACGAGCAGTACTTC
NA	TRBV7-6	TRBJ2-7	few	CASSRTKGEQYF	TGTGCCAGCAGCCGGACAAAGGGCGAGCAGTACTTC
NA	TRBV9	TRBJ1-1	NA	CASSRESWTEAFF	TGTGCCAGCAGCCGGGAAAGTTGGACTGAAGCTTTCTTT
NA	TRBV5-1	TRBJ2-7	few	CASSFSRVIKQIGYEQYF	TGCGCCAGCAGCTTCTCCAGGGTGATAAAACAAATTGGATACGAGCAGTACTTC
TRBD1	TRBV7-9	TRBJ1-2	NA	CASSTDRPYGYTF	TGTGCCAGCAGCACGGACAGGCCGTATGGCTACACCTTC
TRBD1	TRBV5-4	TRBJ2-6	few	CASSFEGAGSGANVLTF	TGTGCCAGCAGCTTTGAGGGGGCGGGCTCTGGGGCCAACGTCCTGACTTTC
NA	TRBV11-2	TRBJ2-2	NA	CASSKRNTGELFF	TGTGCCAGCAGTAAAAGGAACACCGGGGAGCTGTTTTTT
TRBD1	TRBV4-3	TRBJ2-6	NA	CASSLGQGAGANVLTF	TGCGCCAGCAGCCTAGGACAGGGAGCAGGGGCCAACGTCCTGACTTTC
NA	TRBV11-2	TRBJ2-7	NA	CASSHTGDGTYELYF	TGTGCCAGCAGCCATACCGGAGACGGAACCTACGAGCTGTACTTC
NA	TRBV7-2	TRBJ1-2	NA	CASRGTSAFGYTF	TGTGCCAGCAGGGGGACCTCCGCTTTTGGCTACACCTTC
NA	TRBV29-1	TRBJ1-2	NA	CSVVPFSSNYGYTF	TGCAGCGTTGTTCCGTTCTCGTCAAACTATGGCTACACCTTC
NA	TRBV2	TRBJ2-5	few	CASSFRREETQYF	TGTGCCAGCAGTTTTAGACGGGAAGAGACCCAGTACTTC
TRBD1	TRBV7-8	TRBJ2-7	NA	CASSLGTGAYEQYF	TGTGCCAGCAGCTTAGGGACAGGGGCCTACGAGCAGTACTTC
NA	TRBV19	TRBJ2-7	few	CASSIRGSSYEQYF	TGTGCCAGTAGTATTAGAGGGAGTTCCTACGAGCAGTACTTC
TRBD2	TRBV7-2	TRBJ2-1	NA	CASSLARGRPHEQFF	TGTGCCAGCAGCTTAGCGCGCGGGAGGCCCCATGAGCAGTTCTTC
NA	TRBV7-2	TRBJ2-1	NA	CASSLNREHNEQFF	TGTGCCAGCAGCTTAAATCGAGAACACAATGAGCAGTTCTTC
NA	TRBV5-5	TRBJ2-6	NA	CASSWVNSGANVLTF	TGTGCCAGCAGCTGGGTTAACTCTGGGGCCAACGTCCTGACTTTC
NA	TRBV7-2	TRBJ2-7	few	CASSLVSRLVTEQYF	TGTGCCAGCAGCTTAGTAAGCCGACTAGTAACCGAGCAGTACTTC
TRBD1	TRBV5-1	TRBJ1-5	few	CASSLGQGSQPQHF	TGCGCCAGCAGCTTAGGACAGGGAAGTCAGCCCCAGCATTTT